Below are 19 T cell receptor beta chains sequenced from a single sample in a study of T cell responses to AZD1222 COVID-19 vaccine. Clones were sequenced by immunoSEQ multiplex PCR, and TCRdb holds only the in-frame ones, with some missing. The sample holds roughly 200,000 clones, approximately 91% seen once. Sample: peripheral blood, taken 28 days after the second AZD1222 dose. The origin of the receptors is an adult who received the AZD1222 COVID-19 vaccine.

The CDR3 sequence is CASSSSSGGLTDTQYF. CDR3 coding DNA: TGTGCCAGCAGCTCATCTAGCGGGGGGCTCACAGATACGCAGTATTTT. The chain uses TRBV5-4 and TRBJ2-3; 11 nucleotides match TRBD2. CDR1 SGHNT and CDR2 YYREEE come from the germline V gene (reference sequence). The CDR3 contains 16 residues. V was clipped by 3 bases and J by 2 bases; unmatched bases: 5.

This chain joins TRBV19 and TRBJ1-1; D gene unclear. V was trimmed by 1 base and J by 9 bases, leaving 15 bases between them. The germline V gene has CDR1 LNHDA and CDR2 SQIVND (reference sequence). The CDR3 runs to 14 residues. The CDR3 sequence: CASSIGQSTAQAFF. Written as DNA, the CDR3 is TGTGCCAGTAGTATAGGACAAAGCACAGCCCAAGCTTTCTTT.

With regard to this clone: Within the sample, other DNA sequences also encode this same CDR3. Here the CDR3 reads CASSSSGSNQPQHF. CDR3 DNA: TGTGCCAGCAGTTCCTCGGGCAGCAATCAGCCCCAGCATTTT. The chain uses TRBV6-2 or TRBV6-3 and TRBJ1-5; D call uncertain. The germline V gene encodes CDR1 MNHEY and CDR2 SVGEGT. The CDR3 has 14 residues. The V end lost 4 bases, the J end lost 1 base, and 8 bases lay between the germline ends.

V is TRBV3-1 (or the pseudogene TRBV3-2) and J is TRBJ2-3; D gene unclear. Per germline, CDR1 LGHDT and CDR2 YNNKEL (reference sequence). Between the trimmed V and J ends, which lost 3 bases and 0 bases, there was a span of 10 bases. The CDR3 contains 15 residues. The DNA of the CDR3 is TGTGCCAGCAGCCACAGAGGCCCTAGCACAGATACGCAGTATTTT. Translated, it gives CASSHRGPSTDTQYF.

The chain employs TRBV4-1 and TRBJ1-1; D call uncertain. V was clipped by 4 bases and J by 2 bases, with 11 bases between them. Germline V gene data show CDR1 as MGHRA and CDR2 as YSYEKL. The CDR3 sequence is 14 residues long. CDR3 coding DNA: TGCGCCAGCAGCCTAAGGACGGGCAACACTGAAGCTTTCTTT. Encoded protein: CASSLRTGNTEAFF.

The CDR3 loop is CASGQGGYGYTF. The CDR3, as DNA: TGCGCCAGCGGACAGGGGGGCTATGGCTACACCTTC. This sequence joins TRBV4-1 and TRBJ1-2; 10 nucleotides match TRBD1. Germline V gives CDR1 MGHRA, CDR2 YSYEKL. The CDR3 runs to 12 residues. V lost 8 bases and J lost 4; bases outside the gene matches: 1.

CDR3 sequence: CASSPGPGRPVDRETQYF. The CDR3 nucleotides read TGTGCCAGCAGTCCTGGACCGGGGCGCCCCGTTGATCGAGAGACCCAGTACTTC. The V call is TRBV27, the J call TRBJ2-5; D might be TRBD1 or TRBD2, each matching 5 bases. The V end was cut by 5 bases, the J end by 4 bases, with 26 bases between. Germline values: CDR1 MNHEY, CDR2 SMNVEV (reference sequence). The CDR3 sequence is 18 residues long.

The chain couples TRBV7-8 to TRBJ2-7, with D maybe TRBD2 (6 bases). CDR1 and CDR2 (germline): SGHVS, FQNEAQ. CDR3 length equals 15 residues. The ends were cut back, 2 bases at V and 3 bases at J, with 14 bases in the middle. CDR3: CASSLFTSTSYEQYF. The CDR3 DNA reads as TGTGCCAGCAGCTTATTCACTTCGACTAGCTACGAGCAGTACTTC.

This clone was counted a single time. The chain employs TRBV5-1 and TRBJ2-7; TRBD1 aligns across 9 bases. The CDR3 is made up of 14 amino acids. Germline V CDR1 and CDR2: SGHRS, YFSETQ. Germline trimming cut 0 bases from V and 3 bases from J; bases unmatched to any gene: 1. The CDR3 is CASSLETGGYEQYF. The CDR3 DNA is TGCGCCAGCAGCTTGGAGACAGGGGGCTACGAGCAGTACTTC.

The CDR3 loop reads CASSSAGANVLTF. CDR3 in DNA: TGTGCCAGCAGCTCGGCGGGGGCCAACGTCCTGACTTTC. This chain links TRBV13 with TRBJ2-6; D ambiguous. CDR3 size: 13 residues. V gave up 4 bases and J gave up 4 bases, with 5 bases separating them. Germline V CDR1 and CDR2: PRHDT, FYEKMQ (reference sequence).

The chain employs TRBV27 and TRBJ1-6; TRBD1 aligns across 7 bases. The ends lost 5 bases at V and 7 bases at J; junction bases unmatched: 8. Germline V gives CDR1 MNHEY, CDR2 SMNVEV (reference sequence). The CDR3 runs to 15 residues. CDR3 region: CASSAQTGRNSPLHF. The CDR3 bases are TGTGCCAGCAGTGCCCAGACAGGGAGAAATTCACCCCTCCACTTT.

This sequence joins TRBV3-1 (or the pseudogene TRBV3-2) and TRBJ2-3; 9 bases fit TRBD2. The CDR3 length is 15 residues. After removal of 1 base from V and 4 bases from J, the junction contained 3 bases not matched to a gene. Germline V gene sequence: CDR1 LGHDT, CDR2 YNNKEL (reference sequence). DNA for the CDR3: TGTGCCAGCAGCCAAGTACGCGGGGGGGCAGATACGCAGTATTTT. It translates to CASSQVRGGADTQYF.

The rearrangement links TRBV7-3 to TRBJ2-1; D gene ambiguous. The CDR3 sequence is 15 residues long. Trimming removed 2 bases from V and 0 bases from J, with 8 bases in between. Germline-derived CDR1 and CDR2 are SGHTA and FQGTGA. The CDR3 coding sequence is TGTGCCAGCAGCTTAGCTAGAGCCTCCTACAATGAGCAGTTCTTC. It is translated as CASSLARASYNEQFF.

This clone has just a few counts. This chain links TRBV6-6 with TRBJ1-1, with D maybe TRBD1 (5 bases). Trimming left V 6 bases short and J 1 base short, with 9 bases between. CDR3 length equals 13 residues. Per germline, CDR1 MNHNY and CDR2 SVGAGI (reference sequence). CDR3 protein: CASSPGQNTEAFF. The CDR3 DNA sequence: TGTGCCAGCAGCCCCGGACAGAACACTGAAGCTTTCTTT.

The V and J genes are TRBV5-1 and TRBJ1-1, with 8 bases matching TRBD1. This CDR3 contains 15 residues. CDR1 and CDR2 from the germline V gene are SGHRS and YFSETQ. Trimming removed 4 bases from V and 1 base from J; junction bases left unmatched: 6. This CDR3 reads CASSLTGDWNTEAFF. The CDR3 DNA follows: TGCGCCAGCAGCCTGACAGGGGATTGGAACACTGAAGCTTTCTTT. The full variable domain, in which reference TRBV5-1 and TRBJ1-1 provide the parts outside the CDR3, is KAGVTQTPRYLIKTRGQQVTLSCSPISGHRSVSWYQQTPGQGLQFLFEYFSETQRNKGNFPGRFSGRQFSNSRSEMNVSTLELGDSALYLCASSLTGDWNTEAFFGQGTRLTVV.

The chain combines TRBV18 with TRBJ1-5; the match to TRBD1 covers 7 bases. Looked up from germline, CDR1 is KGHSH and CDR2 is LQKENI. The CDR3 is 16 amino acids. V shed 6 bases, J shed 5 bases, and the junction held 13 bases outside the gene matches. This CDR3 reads CASSPRQGDFHQPQHF. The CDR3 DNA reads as TGTGCCAGCTCTCCCAGACAGGGTGATTTTCATCAGCCCCAGCATTTT.

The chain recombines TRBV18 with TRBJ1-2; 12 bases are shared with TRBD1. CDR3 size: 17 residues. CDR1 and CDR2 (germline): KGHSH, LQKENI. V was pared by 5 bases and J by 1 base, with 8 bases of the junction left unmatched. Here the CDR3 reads CASSAPGTGGLNYGYTF. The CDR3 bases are TGTGCCAGCTCAGCTCCCGGGACAGGGGGCCTTAACTATGGCTACACCTTC.

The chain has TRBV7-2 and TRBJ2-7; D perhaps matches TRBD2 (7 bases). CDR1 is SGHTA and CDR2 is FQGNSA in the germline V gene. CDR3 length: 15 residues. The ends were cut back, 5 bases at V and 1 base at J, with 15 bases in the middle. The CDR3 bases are TGTGCCAGCAGCCCTCAGGGGAGGGTTTCCTACGAGCAGTACTTC. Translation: CASSPQGRVSYEQYF. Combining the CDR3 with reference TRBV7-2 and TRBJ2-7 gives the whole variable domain GAGVSQSPSNKVTEKGKDVELRCDPISGHTALYWYRQSLGQGLEFLIYFQGNSAPDKSGLPSDRFSAERTGGSVSTLTIQRTQQEDSAVYLCASSPQGRVSYEQYFGPGTRLTVT.

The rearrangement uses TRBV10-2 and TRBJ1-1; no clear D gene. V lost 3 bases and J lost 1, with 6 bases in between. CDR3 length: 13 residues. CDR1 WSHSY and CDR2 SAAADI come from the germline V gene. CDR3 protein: CASSDRTNTEAFF. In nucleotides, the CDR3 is TGCGCCAGCAGTGACAGAACGAACACTGAAGCTTTCTTT.